The clone carrying this T cell receptor (beta chain) is hyperexpanded in the sample. Its target is not known. In a library made to pick up alpha chains, this beta chain is a stray read with a size that means little. These data come from a study of spatial heterogeneity in lung cancer. Study-wide points: Tracking of tumor mutation counts was seen in expanded intratumoral alpha and beta TCR counts.

Time point meaning: sample taken at primary tumor resection. TCRdb itself ran the 5' RACE reads through MiXCR, one entry per CDR3 protein. Its clone listing holds some 93 distinct CDR3 sequences. The clonotype originates from a male donor with early-stage non-small cell lung cancer. Sequenced here: lung tumor tissue, sampled at surgery.

CDR3 DNA sequence: TGTGCCAGCAGGTGGGGCTCCTACAATGAGCAGTTCTTC. Its protein product is CASRWGSYNEQFF. This chain connects TRBV2 to TRBJ2-1; D remains unclear. CDR3 length: 13 residues. CDR1 is SNHLY and CDR2 is FYNNEI in the germline V gene. Deletions cut 6 bases from V and 0 bases from J, with 6 bases between.